This T cell receptor beta chain came from a study of CD8 T cells in ankylosing spondylitis. Study findings and constraints: Clones tied to disease were said to be significantly enriched in matched ankylosing spondylitis synovial fluid. Some of these motif variants have turned up before, in reports on reactive arthritis synovial fluid and blood. Apparently characteristic of ankylosing spondylitis blood was a TCR beta motif (roughly eight highly homologous variants). CD8+ disease-linked clones were present at relatively low frequencies in blood.

Preparation of TCR beta libraries was done by quantitative 5'-RACE with molecular barcodes. TCRdb processed the 5' RACE reads anew with MiXCR; each CDR3 protein has one entry. The repertoire includes fewer than 250,000 distinct CDR3 sequences, 15% to 20% of them detected once, and 40% to 50% sits in the top ten. Germline V gene data show CDR1 as SQVTM and CDR2 as ANQGSEA. The ends were cut back, 4 bases at V and 4 bases at J, with 11 bases in the middle. This CDR3 contains 13 residues. This clonotype was counted at least ten times. Its target is not known. This chain links TRBV29-1 with TRBJ2-1, with D possibly being TRBD2 (5 bases). The sequencing sample was made of blood, either unsorted or a sorted T cell fraction (not recorded which). The source of this sequence is a male donor with ankylosing spondylitis. The CDR3 region has the DNA TGCAGCGTTGGAGGGAGTGCGTACAATGAGCAGTTCTTC. It yields the protein CSVGGSAYNEQFF.